This T cell receptor (beta chain) is drawn from a study of T cell responses to AZD1222 COVID-19 vaccine. Overall study results and limits: Repertoire sampling happened only post peak T cell response. Targets within unmutated variant regions were reportedly found for nearly half of spike-specific TCRs. Donors, mostly white British, included more females; clonal diversity was possibly underestimated.

CDR1 LNHDA and CDR2 SQIVND come from the germline V gene (reference sequence). The CDR3 has 13 residues. Profiled with immunoSEQ multiplex PCR; TCRdb holds only in-frame clones, not every one. The sample lists 180,000 or so clones; 88% were seen once. As regards this clone: Its antigen is unidentified. One junction end disagrees with the germline gene, perhaps due to a read error.

The V call is TRBV19, the J call TRBJ2-2; D might be TRBD1 (6 bases). The source material was peripheral blood, sampled 28 days after the second AZD1222 dose. This TCR derives from an adult who received the AZD1222 COVID-19 vaccine. The CDR3 region has the DNA TGTGTCAGTAGTGGGGGCCTAGCCGGGGAGCTGTTTTTT. It yields the protein CVSSGGLAGELFF.